Here is one T cell receptor beta chain with its context. In germline, CDR1 is SGHNT, CDR2 YYREEE (reference sequence). The CDR3 covers 15 residues. The junction had 10 bases not matched to a gene; V was cut back by 0 bases and J by 8 bases. Sequenced by immunoSEQ multiplex PCR; TCRdb stores in-frame clones only, minus some. The repertoire consists of roughly 350,000 clones, with around 85% occurring once and the leading ten covering roughly 3.7%. These data are taken from a study of blood T cell repertoires in COVID-19. The overall study: T cells, B-cell-depleted T cells, or PBMCs provided the cDNA or gDNA that served as material.

The sequence was collected from a woman aged 18-30 years with acute or convalescent COVID-19. This chain links TRBV5-4 with TRBJ1-1, with 7 nucleotides matching TRBD1. The sequencing sample was made of peripheral blood. The CDR3 DNA sequence: TGTGCCAGCAGCTTGGGGGACAGATCCTCGCCCGAAGCTTTCTTT. It is translated as CASSLGDRSSPEAFF.